This T cell receptor (beta chain) is drawn from a study of tumor-infiltrating lymphocytes in primary liver carcinoma. The study's findings and limits: Presence in all five tumor regions was observed for only about 8-25% of top clones.

DNA and RNA were both co-extracted from around 20-30 mg of bulk tissue that had not been sorted. A constant-region primer primed TCR beta cDNA synthesis from 450 to 550 ng of total RNA. Sequencing libraries for TCR beta derived from three nested multiplex PCR rounds that used slightly modified ARM-PCR. PCR rounds one and two used TRBV1-TRBV30 forward primers with a C-beta reverse primer for about 9 cycles each. TCRdb recomputed calls from the multiplex PCR reads with MiXCR, one row per CDR3 protein. Altogether around 22,000 distinct CDR3 sequences are present, more than 75% being singletons, with the ten largest covering approximately 34%. The germline gives CDR1 MDHEN, CDR2 SYDVKM. The CDR3 is made up of 13 amino acids. Regarding this clonotype: Its antigen is undetermined. The germline gene is not matched at one end of the junction; a read error may be the cause.

V usage is TRBV28 and J usage is TRBJ2-2, with TRBD2 matching 7 bases. The TCR comes from a woman aged 30 to 39 with primary liver carcinoma and hepatitis B virus infection. Sequences were obtained from liver tumor tissue from sampling region 2. Subset given: tumor region T2, inferior pole. The CDR3 spells CASSLSKSGELLF. CDR3 DNA: TGTGCCAGCAGTTTGAGCAAGAGCGGGGAGCTGCTTTTT.